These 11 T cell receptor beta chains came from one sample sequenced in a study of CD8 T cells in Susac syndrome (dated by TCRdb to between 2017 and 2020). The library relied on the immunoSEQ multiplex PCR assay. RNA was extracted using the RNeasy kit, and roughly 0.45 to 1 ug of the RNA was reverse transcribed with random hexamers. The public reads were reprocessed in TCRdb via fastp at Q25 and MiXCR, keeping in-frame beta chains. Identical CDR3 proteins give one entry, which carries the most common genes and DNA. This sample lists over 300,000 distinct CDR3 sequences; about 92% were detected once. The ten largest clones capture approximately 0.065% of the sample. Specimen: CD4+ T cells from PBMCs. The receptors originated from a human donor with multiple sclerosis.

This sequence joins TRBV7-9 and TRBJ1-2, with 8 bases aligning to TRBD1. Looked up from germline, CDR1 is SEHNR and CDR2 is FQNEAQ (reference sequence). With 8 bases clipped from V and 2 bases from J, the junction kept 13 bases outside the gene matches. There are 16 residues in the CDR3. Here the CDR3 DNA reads TGTGCCAGCGGGGACCGCCGACAGGGGAACAACTATGGCTACACCTTC. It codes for CASGDRRQGNNYGYTF.

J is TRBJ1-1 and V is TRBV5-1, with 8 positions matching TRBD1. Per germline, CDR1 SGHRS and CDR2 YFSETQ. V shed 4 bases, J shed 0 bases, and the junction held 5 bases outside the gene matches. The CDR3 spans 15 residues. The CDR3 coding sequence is TGCGCCAGCAGCGCCAGGGGGCGAATGAACACTGAAGCTTTCTTT. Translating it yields CASSARGRMNTEAFF.

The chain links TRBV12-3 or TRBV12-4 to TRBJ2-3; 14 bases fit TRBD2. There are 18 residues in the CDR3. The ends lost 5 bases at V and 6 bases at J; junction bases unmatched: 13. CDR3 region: CASSLTLRLAGGRDTQYF. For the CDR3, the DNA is TGTGCCAGCAGTCTCACTTTACGACTAGCGGGAGGGCGGGATACGCAGTATTTT.

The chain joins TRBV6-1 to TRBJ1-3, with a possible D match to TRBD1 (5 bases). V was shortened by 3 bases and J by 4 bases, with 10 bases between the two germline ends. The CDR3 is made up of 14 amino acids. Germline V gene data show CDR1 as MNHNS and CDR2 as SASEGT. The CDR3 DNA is TGTGCCAGCAGTGACGCAGGGATCGGAAACACCATATATTTT. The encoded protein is CASSDAGIGNTIYF.

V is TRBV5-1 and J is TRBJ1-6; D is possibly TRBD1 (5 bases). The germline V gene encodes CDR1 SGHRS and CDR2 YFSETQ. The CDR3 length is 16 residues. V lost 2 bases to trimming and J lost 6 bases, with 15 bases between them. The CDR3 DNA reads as TGCGCCAGCAGCTTTACCGGGGGAGGGAGTAATTCACCCCTCCACTTT. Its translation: CASSFTGGGSNSPLHF.

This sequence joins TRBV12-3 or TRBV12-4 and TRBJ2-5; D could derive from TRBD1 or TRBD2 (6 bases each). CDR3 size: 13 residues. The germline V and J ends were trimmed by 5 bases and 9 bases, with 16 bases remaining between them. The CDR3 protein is CASSLTGPGAQYF. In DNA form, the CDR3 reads TGTGCCAGCAGTCTTACAGGGCCGGGGGCCCAGTACTTC.

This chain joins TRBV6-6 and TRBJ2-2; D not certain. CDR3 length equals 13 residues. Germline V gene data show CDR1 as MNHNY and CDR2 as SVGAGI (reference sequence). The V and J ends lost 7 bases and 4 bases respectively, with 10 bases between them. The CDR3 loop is CASTPGLTGELFF. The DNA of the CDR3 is TGTGCCAGCACCCCGGGTCTCACCGGGGAGCTGTTTTTT.

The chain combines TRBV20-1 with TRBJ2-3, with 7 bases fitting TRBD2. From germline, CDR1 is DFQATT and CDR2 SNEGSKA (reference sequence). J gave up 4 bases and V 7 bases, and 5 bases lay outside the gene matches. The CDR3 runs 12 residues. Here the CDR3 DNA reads TGCAGTGTCGCGGGAGAAGCAGATACGCAGTATTTT. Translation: CSVAGEADTQYF.

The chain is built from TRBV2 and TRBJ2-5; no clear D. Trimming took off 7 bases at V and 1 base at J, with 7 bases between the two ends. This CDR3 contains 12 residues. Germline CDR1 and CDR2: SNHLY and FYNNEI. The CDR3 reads CASIGLQETQYF. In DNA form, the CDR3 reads TGTGCCAGCATCGGGCTCCAAGAGACCCAGTACTTC.

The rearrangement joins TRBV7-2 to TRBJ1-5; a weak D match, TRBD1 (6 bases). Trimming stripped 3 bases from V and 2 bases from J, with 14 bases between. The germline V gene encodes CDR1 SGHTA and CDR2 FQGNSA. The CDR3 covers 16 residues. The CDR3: CASSFSGAGGNQPQHF. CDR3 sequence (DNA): TGTGCCAGCAGCTTTTCGGGGGCAGGGGGCAATCAGCCCCAGCATTTT.

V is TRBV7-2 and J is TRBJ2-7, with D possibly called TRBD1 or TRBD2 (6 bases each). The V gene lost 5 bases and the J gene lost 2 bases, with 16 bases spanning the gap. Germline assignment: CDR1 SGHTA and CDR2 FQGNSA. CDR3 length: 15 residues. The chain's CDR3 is CASSTRSGAPYEQYF. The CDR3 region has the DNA TGTGCCAGCAGCACGAGGTCGGGGGCCCCCTACGAGCAGTACTTC.